Below are 5 T cell receptor beta chains sequenced from a single sample in a study of cytomegalovirus exposure and HLA in healthy donors. PCR primers comprised 60 Vbeta and 13 Jbeta primers. Method: immunoSEQ multiplex PCR; TCRdb's copy keeps in-frame clones and lacks some. The sample contains under 200,000 clones, around 80% of which appear only once. Input material: PBMCs. The receptors originated from a woman under 30 in good health and CMV-seronegative.

The genes are TRBV7-2 and TRBJ1-2, with a tentative D call TRBD1 (5 bases). The CDR3 contains 16 residues. Trimming removed 0 bases from V and 4 bases from J, with 15 bases in between. In germline, CDR1 is SGHTA, CDR2 FQGNSA. DNA for the CDR3: TGTGCCAGCAGCTTAGCGAACAGGATCTCTGGCTATGGCTACACCTTC. Encoded protein: CASSLANRISGYGYTF.

The chain is built from TRBV28 and TRBJ2-6; no definite D call. Germline lookup yields CDR1 MDHEN and CDR2 SYDVKM. CDR3 length: 15 residues. V was trimmed by 2 bases and J by 0 bases, leaving 5 bases between them. The CDR3 region has the DNA TGTGCCAGCAGTTTACCGAGCTCTGGGGCCAACGTCCTGACTTTC. It encodes CASSLPSSGANVLTF. Full variable domain (remainder filled in from reference TRBV28 and TRBJ2-6): DVKVTQSSRYLVKRTGEKVFLECVQDMDHENMFWYRQDPGLGLRLIYFSYDVKMKEKGDIPEGYSVSREKKERFSLILESASTNQTSMYLCASSLPSSGANVLTFGAGSRLTVL.

About this clone itself: An end of the junction does not agree with germline; a read error may underlie this. This rearrangement joins TRBV7-9 to TRBJ1-2, with 7 bases lining up with TRBD1. This CDR3 comprises 12 residues. Germline lookup yields CDR1 SEHNR and CDR2 FQNEAQ (reference sequence). In nucleotides, the CDR3 is TGTTCCAGCAGCCCCTGGACAGGTGGCTACACCTTC. This sequence encodes CSSSPWTGGYTF.

Turning to this clone: The junction departs from the called germline gene at one end, perhaps through a read error. In the same sample, other DNA sequences code for this CDR3. The CDR3 nucleotides read TGCGCCAGTAGTATAGGTGGGGGAGGGTACCAGCCCCAGCATTTT. This encodes CASSIGGGGYQPQHF. J is TRBJ1-5 and V is TRBV19, with D possibly being TRBD1 (5 bases). Germline V gene sequence: CDR1 LNHDA, CDR2 SQIVND (reference sequence). The CDR3 loop spans 15 amino acids.

CDR3 in amino acids: CASSQDWGARLAAYNEQFF. CDR3 sequence (DNA): TGCGCCAGCAGCCAAGATTGGGGGGCCAGGCTAGCGGCCTACAATGAGCAGTTCTTC. The chain carries TRBV4-3 and TRBJ2-1; a possible D gene is TRBD2 (7 bases). From germline, CDR1 is LGHNA and CDR2 YSLEER. V lost 0 bases, J lost 2 bases, and 20 bases lay in between. The CDR3 length is 19 residues.